The 20 T cell receptor beta chains below come from one sample, sequenced in a study of technical replicates of blood from a handful of donors. Using immunoSEQ multiplex PCR, the repertoire was profiled, and TCRdb retains in-frame clones only, with some absent. The table lists 80,000 or so clones, approximately 94% of them singletons, with roughly 0.4% in the top ten. The sample consisted of T cells isolated from PBMCs. The receptors originated from a human donor in good health.

This chain links TRBV4-3 with TRBJ2-3, with 15 bases that match TRBD2. With 0 bases clipped from V and 4 bases from J, the junction kept 8 bases outside the gene matches. The CDR3 covers 19 residues. CDR1 is LGHNA and CDR2 is YSLEER in the germline V gene. Here the CDR3 reads CASSQDRTSGRARSDTQYF. The DNA for the CDR3 is TGCGCCAGCAGCCAAGATAGGACTAGCGGGAGGGCCAGGTCAGATACGCAGTATTTT.

V usage is TRBV4-1 and J usage is TRBJ2-3; D is possibly TRBD2 (5 bases). The CDR3 length is 21 residues. The V gene's germline CDR1 is MGHRA and CDR2 YSYEKL. V lost 4 bases and J lost 2, with 31 bases in between. The DNA for the CDR3 is TGCGCCAGCAGCCCCTCCGGGCGGACGAAAGTGAGGGCCCAAGACACAGATACGCAGTATTTT. It codes for CASSPSGRTKVRAQDTDTQYF.

V and J are TRBV11-2 and TRBJ2-3; 11 bases are a match to TRBD2. The V and J ends lost 3 bases and 3 bases, in that order; junction bases with no gene match: 2. The CDR3 sequence is 15 residues long. Germline assignment: CDR1 SGHAT and CDR2 FQNNGV. CDR3 sequence (DNA): TGTGCCAGCAGCTTTAGCGGGAGGGTTACAGATACGCAGTATTTT. Translation gives CASSFSGRVTDTQYF. Drawing the rest from reference TRBV11-2 and TRBJ2-3, the complete variable domain is EAGVAQSPRYKIIEKRQSVAFWCNPISGHATLYWYQQILGQGPKLLIQFQNNGVVDDSQLPKDRFSAERLKGVDSTLKIQPAKLEDSAVYLCASSFSGRVTDTQYFGPGTRLTVL.

The chain links TRBV9 to TRBJ1-5; D is undetermined. Per germline, CDR1 SGDLS and CDR2 YYNGEE. V was pared by 0 bases and J by 0 bases, with 7 bases between. This CDR3 has 15 residues. The DNA for the CDR3 is TGTGCCAGCAGCGTAGGCTACGGTAGCAATCAGCCCCAGCATTTT. This translates into CASSVGYGSNQPQHF.

The DNA of the CDR3 is TGTGCCAGCTCACCAACTAGCGGGATTCGCACAGATACGCAGTATTTT. This translates into CASSPTSGIRTDTQYF. This chain joins TRBV18 and TRBJ2-3; 10 bases are a match to TRBD2. The CDR3 covers 16 residues. Trimming at V came to 2 bases and at J to 1 base, leaving 3 bases not matched to a gene. Germline V gives CDR1 KGHSH, CDR2 LQKENI.

V usage is TRBV15 and J usage is TRBJ1-2; no clear D gene. The V end lost 2 bases, the J end lost 0 bases, and 4 bases lay between the germline ends. In germline, CDR1 is LNHNV, CDR2 YYDKDF (reference sequence). The CDR3 totals 13 residues. CDR3 sequence: CATSRQTNYGYTF. The CDR3, as DNA: TGTGCCACCAGCAGACAGACTAACTATGGCTACACCTTC.

This clone appeared once. J is TRBJ2-1 and V is TRBV4-1; 12 bases match TRBD2. The ends lost 3 bases at V and 2 bases at J; junction bases unmatched: 8. Germline CDR1 and CDR2: MGHRA and YSYEKL. This CDR3 spans 18 amino acids. CDR3 in DNA: TGCGCCAGCAGCCACCGTTTAGGACTAGCGGGAACCTACAATGAGCAGTTCTTC. Translating it yields CASSHRLGLAGTYNEQFF.

J is TRBJ2-7 and V is TRBV27; D is perhaps TRBD1 (6 bases). The CDR3 runs 13 residues. Germline V gene lookup returns CDR1 MNHEY and CDR2 SMNVEV (reference sequence). Trimming left V 4 bases short and J 5 bases short, with 12 bases between. The CDR3 DNA reads as TGTGCCAGCAGTTCCACAGGGTACAACGAGCAGTACTTC. It encodes CASSSTGYNEQYF.

The J gene is TRBJ2-7, the V gene TRBV11-2; 9 bases agree with TRBD2. CDR1 is SGHAT, CDR2 FQNNGV, per germline. The CDR3 covers 15 residues. V shed 5 bases, J shed 6 bases, and the junction held 11 bases outside the gene matches. CDR3 DNA sequence: TGTGCCAGCAGCGCTATAGCGGGAGCCGGCCTCGAGCAGTACTTC. Amino acids: CASSAIAGAGLEQYF. Full variable domain (missing parts from reference TRBV11-2 and TRBJ2-7): EAGVAQSPRYKIIEKRQSVAFWCNPISGHATLYWYQQILGQGPKLLIQFQNNGVVDDSQLPKDRFSAERLKGVDSTLKIQPAKLEDSAVYLCASSAIAGAGLEQYFGPGTRLTVT.

The chain employs TRBV18 and TRBJ1-2; 7 bases align to TRBD1. V dropped 3 bases and J dropped 4; count of bases not matched to a gene: 5. The CDR3 loop spans 14 amino acids. Germline V gives CDR1 KGHSH, CDR2 LQKENI. CDR3 residues: CASSPEGAGYGYTF. The CDR3 bases are TGTGCCAGCTCACCCGAGGGGGCGGGCTATGGCTACACCTTC.

In its sample, this clone was seen once. The rearrangement links TRBV6-1 to TRBJ2-7, with 8 bases lining up with TRBD1. The CDR3 spans 17 residues. The germline gives CDR1 MNHNS, CDR2 SASEGT. Losses at the gene ends were 3 bases for V and 3 bases for J; bases not matched to a gene: 13. Here the CDR3 DNA reads TGTGCCAGCAGTGACGACCTGGGTTGGGACAGGTTCTACGAGCAGTACTTC. It translates to CASSDDLGWDRFYEQYF.

This sequence joins TRBV9 and TRBJ2-5; TRBD2 agrees at 9 bases. This CDR3 contains 15 residues. Germline assignment: CDR1 SGDLS and CDR2 YYNGEE. J lost 4 bases, V lost 4 bases, and 8 bases had no gene match. The CDR3 sequence is CASSLSGRGVETQYF. CDR3 nucleotide sequence: TGTGCCAGCAGCCTTAGCGGGAGAGGGGTAGAGACCCAGTACTTC.

The V and J genes are TRBV6-1 and TRBJ1-5; the D is unclear. Looked up from germline, CDR1 is MNHNS and CDR2 is SASEGT. V gave up 9 bases and J gave up 2 bases, with 8 bases separating them. This CDR3 comprises 12 residues. CDR3 DNA sequence: TGTGCCAGAGTACCGGGCAATCAGCCCCAGCATTTT. Translation gives CARVPGNQPQHF.

The genes are TRBV14 and TRBJ2-7; 11 bases are a match to TRBD2. J was trimmed by 7 bases and V by 4 bases; bases with no gene match: 9. CDR1 is SGHDN and CDR2 is FVKESK in the germline V gene. This CDR3 comprises 15 residues. The CDR3 DNA reads as TGTGCCAGCAGCCGCGGACTAGCGGGCCTTTGGGAGCAGTACTTC. Translated, it gives CASSRGLAGLWEQYF. The whole variable domain, remainder taken from reference TRBV14 and TRBJ2-7, is EAGVTQFPSHSVIEKGQTVTLRCDPISGHDNLYWYRRVMGKEIKFLLHFVKESKQDESGMPNNRFLAERTGGTYSTLKVQPAELEDSGVYFCASSRGLAGLWEQYFGPGTRLTVT.

The chain has TRBV9 and TRBJ1-2, with 7 bases aligning to TRBD1. Trimming took 3 bases from V and 3 from J; bases not matched to a gene: 5. CDR1 is SGDLS, CDR2 YYNGEE, per germline. This CDR3 contains 14 residues. The CDR3 reads CASSETGTDYGYTF. CDR3 bases: TGTGCCAGCAGCGAGACAGGGACCGACTATGGCTACACCTTC.

This clone was picked up one time. The chain couples TRBV9 to TRBJ2-1; no reliable D call. Germline CDR1 and CDR2: SGDLS and YYNGEE. The V end lost 6 bases, the J end lost 9 bases, and 16 bases lay between the germline ends. The CDR3 contains 13 residues. CDR3 nucleotide sequence: TGTGCCAGCAAGCCCTACTCCCCATTTGAGCAGTTCTTC. Translating gives CASKPYSPFEQFF.

The chain employs TRBV5-4 and TRBJ2-5; 7 nucleotides match TRBD2. The CDR3 length is 15 residues. Trimming took 1 base from V and 4 from J; bases not matched to a gene: 7. CDR1 and CDR2 from the germline V gene are SGHNT and YYREEE (reference sequence). CDR3 bases: TGTGCCAGCAGCTTGTGGCGGGAGCAGCCAGAGACCCAGTACTTC. Amino acid sequence: CASSLWREQPETQYF.

J is TRBJ2-6 and V is TRBV7-9, with TRBD1 identical over 9 bases. V lost 6 bases, J lost 0 bases, and 12 bases stayed unmatched. Germline loops: CDR1 SEHNR, CDR2 FQNEAQ (reference sequence). This CDR3 comprises 19 residues. The CDR3 DNA reads as TGTGCCAGCAGACAGAAACAGGGGGCCCTGAGCTCTGGGGCCAACGTCCTGACTTTC. The encoded protein is CASRQKQGALSSGANVLTF.

This clone has only a few counts. V gene TRBV11-3 combines with J gene TRBJ1-1; D perhaps matches TRBD1 (6 bases). V lost 1 base and J lost 1, with 13 bases in between. CDR1 is SGHNT and CDR2 is YENEEA in the germline V gene. The CDR3 consists of 16 residues. CDR3 nucleotides: TGTGCCAGCAGCTTAGCCGGATCAGGGGCGAACACTGAAGCTTTCTTT. Amino acids: CASSLAGSGANTEAFF.

J is TRBJ2-3 and V is TRBV2; a possible D gene is TRBD1 (5 bases). The germline V gene has CDR1 SNHLY and CDR2 FYNNEI. Trimming took off 8 bases at V and 1 base at J, with 10 bases between the two ends. The CDR3 covers 13 residues. The CDR3 DNA reads TGTGCCAGCCGGACATACGGCACAGATACGCAGTATTTT. Its translation: CASRTYGTDTQYF.